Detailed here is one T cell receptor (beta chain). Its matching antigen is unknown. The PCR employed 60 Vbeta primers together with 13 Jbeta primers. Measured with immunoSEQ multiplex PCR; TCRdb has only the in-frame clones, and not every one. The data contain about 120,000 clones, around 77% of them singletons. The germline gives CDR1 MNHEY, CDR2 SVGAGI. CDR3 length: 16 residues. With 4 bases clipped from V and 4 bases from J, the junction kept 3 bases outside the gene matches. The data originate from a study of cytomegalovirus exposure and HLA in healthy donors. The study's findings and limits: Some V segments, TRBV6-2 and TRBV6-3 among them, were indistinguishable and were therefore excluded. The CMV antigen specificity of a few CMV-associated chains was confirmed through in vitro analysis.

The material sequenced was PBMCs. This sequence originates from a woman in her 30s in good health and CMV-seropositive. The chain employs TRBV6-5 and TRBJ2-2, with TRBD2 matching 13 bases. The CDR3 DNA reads TGTGCCAGCAGTTGGAGACTAGCGGGGGGCACCGGGGAGCTGTTTTTT. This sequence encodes CASSWRLAGGTGELFF.